A selection of T cell receptor beta chains follows, all from one sample in a study of molecular identifiers for immune sequencing clone quantification. TCRdb reprocessed the PCR reads via MiXCR and lists one record per CDR3 protein. The profile covers about half a million distinct CDR3 sequences, with roughly 25% appearing a single time and 0.7% to 0.9% taken by the ten largest. The sample comprised naive CD8+ T cells from blood, with Jurkat cell RNA spiked in. These receptors were taken from a human donor in good health. Some libraries in this study had Jurkat cell RNA spiked in. Both conserved end residues are part of each CDR3. D genes are given only for firm matches. Part of the rows lack a size; the others show once, few, many or a class for expanded clones.

j_gene: TRBJ1-1
len: 12
v_gene: TRBV7-9
d_gene: -
abundance: many
CDR3nt: TGTGCCAGCAGCTTAGTGTCCAGGGAAGCTTTCTTT
CDR3aa: CASSLVSREAFF

j_gene: TRBJ1-3
len: 16
v_gene: TRBV14
d_gene: -
abundance: few
CDR3nt: TGTGCCAGCAGCCCTACCCAGGGACCCTCTGGAAACACCATATATTTT
CDR3aa: CASSPTQGPSGNTIYF

j_gene: TRBJ2-4
len: 18
v_gene: TRBV28
d_gene: -
abundance: -
CDR3nt: TGTGCCAGCACTCCCCTACCTGATATGGAACTAGCCAAAAACATTCAGTACTTC
CDR3aa: CASTPLPDMELAKNIQYF

j_gene: TRBJ2-1
len: 13
v_gene: TRBV15
d_gene: -
abundance: -
CDR3nt: TGTGCCACCAGCCAAATGACCTACAATGAGCAATTCTTC
CDR3aa: CATSQMTYNEQFF

j_gene: TRBJ1-6
len: 17
v_gene: TRBV4-1
d_gene: -
abundance: -
CDR3nt: TGCGCCAGCAGCCAAGATCACAGGAGCTCCTATAATTCACCCCTCCACTTT
CDR3aa: CASSQDHRSSYNSPLHF

j_gene: TRBJ2-7
len: 15
v_gene: TRBV20-1
d_gene: -
abundance: many
CDR3nt: TGCAGTGCTAGGACGAAGGAGGGGCCTACCTACGAGCAGTACTTC
CDR3aa: CSARTKEGPTYEQYF

j_gene: TRBJ2-2
len: 13
v_gene: TRBV6-2/TRBV6-3
d_gene: -
abundance: many
CDR3nt: TGTGCCAGCAGTTACTCCTATCCCGGGGAGCTGTTTTTT
CDR3aa: CASSYSYPGELFF

j_gene: TRBJ2-7
len: 14
v_gene: TRBV19
d_gene: -
abundance: few
CDR3nt: TGTGCCAGTAGTATAACTGGGCAGGCCTACGAGCAGTACTTC
CDR3aa: CASSITGQAYEQYF

j_gene: TRBJ2-7
len: 13
v_gene: TRBV7-9
d_gene: -
abundance: many
CDR3nt: TGTGCCAGCAGCTCGACTACAGCCTACGAGCAGTACTTC
CDR3aa: CASSSTTAYEQYF

j_gene: TRBJ2-5
len: 15
v_gene: TRBV12-3/TRBV12-4
d_gene: TRBD1
abundance: -
CDR3nt: TGTGCCAGCAGTGGGGGACAGGGGACGGGAGAGACCCAGTACTTC
CDR3aa: CASSGGQGTGETQYF

j_gene: TRBJ2-7
len: 13
v_gene: TRBV6-5
d_gene: TRBD1
abundance: few
CDR3nt: TGTGCCAGCAGCCGTGGACAGGTGGGGGAGCAGTACTTC
CDR3aa: CASSRGQVGEQYF

j_gene: TRBJ2-1
len: 14
v_gene: TRBV29-1
d_gene: TRBD2
abundance: many
CDR3nt: TGCAGCGTTGAGACTAGCGGGAGGTACAATGAGCAGTTCTTC
CDR3aa: CSVETSGRYNEQFF

j_gene: TRBJ2-3
len: 17
v_gene: TRBV6-2/TRBV6-3
d_gene: -
abundance: -
CDR3nt: TGTGCCAGCAGTTACCTATGGGGGGCAACGCAGACAGATACGCAGTATTTT
CDR3aa: CASSYLWGATQTDTQYF

j_gene: TRBJ1-2
len: 13
v_gene: TRBV5-1
d_gene: -
abundance: many
CDR3nt: TGCGCCAGCAGCTTTGATACAGCCTATGGCTACACCTTC
CDR3aa: CASSFDTAYGYTF

j_gene: TRBJ1-1
len: 13
v_gene: TRBV3-1
d_gene: -
abundance: many
CDR3nt: TGTGCCAGCAGCCACGTCCGGGAGCCTGAAGCTTTCTTT
CDR3aa: CASSHVREPEAFF

j_gene: TRBJ1-1
len: 15
v_gene: TRBV13
d_gene: -
abundance: few
CDR3nt: TGTGCCAGCAGCTCGGGACAAGGGCGGGACACTGAAGCTTTCTTT
CDR3aa: CASSSGQGRDTEAFF

j_gene: TRBJ2-5
len: 13
v_gene: TRBV12-3/TRBV12-4
d_gene: -
abundance: few
CDR3nt: TGTGCCACGGCCGACACCGTCCAAGAGACCCAGTACTTC
CDR3aa: CATADTVQETQYF

j_gene: TRBJ2-7
len: 17
v_gene: TRBV4-3
d_gene: -
abundance: few
CDR3nt: TGCGCCAGCAGCCAAGAAATGGGGGGGCTTACCTCTACGAAGCAGTACTTC
CDR3aa: CASSQEMGGLTSTKQYF

j_gene: TRBJ2-5
len: 16
v_gene: TRBV7-2
d_gene: -
abundance: many
CDR3nt: TGTGCCAGCAGCTCCCGTCAGGTGGGGACGAAAGAGACCCAGTACTTC
CDR3aa: CASSSRQVGTKETQYF

j_gene: TRBJ2-2
len: 15
v_gene: TRBV12-3/TRBV12-4
d_gene: -
abundance: -
CDR3nt: TGTGCCAGCACCTTGGGGCAGGAGTACACCGGGGAGCTGTTTTTT
CDR3aa: CASTLGQEYTGELFF

j_gene: TRBJ2-5
len: 15
v_gene: TRBV2
d_gene: TRBD2
abundance: many
CDR3nt: TGTGCCAGCAGGGAAATAGCGGGGGTAAAAGAGACCCAGTACTTC
CDR3aa: CASREIAGVKETQYF

j_gene: TRBJ1-2
len: 13
v_gene: TRBV4-3
d_gene: -
abundance: -
CDR3nt: TGCGCCAGCAGCCAACGATACAGAGGCGGCTACACCTTC
CDR3aa: CASSQRYRGGYTF

j_gene: TRBJ1-2
len: 16
v_gene: TRBV27
d_gene: -
abundance: few
CDR3nt: TGTGCCAGCGGGACTATAGGTCCGGTCCCCAACTATGGCTACACCTTC
CDR3aa: CASGTIGPVPNYGYTF

j_gene: TRBJ2-7
len: 14
v_gene: TRBV5-4
d_gene: -
abundance: many
CDR3nt: TGTGCCAGCAGCTCCCGGGACTCCTCCTACGAGCAGTACTTC
CDR3aa: CASSSRDSSYEQYF

j_gene: TRBJ1-4
len: 14
v_gene: TRBV7-9
d_gene: -
abundance: -
CDR3nt: TGTGCCAGCAGCTATCGACAAGCAGATGAAAAACTGTTTTTT
CDR3aa: CASSYRQADEKLFF

j_gene: TRBJ2-7
len: 15
v_gene: TRBV3-1
d_gene: -
abundance: once
CDR3nt: TGTGCCAGCAGCCAAGATTGGGTCAGACTCTACGCGCAGTACTTC
CDR3aa: CASSQDWVRLYAQYF

j_gene: TRBJ2-3
len: 13
v_gene: TRBV7-6
d_gene: -
abundance: -
CDR3nt: TGTGCCAGCAGCTCGTTTGAAACAGATACGCAGTATTTT
CDR3aa: CASSSFETDTQYF

j_gene: TRBJ2-7
len: 16
v_gene: TRBV7-9
d_gene: TRBD1
abundance: few
CDR3nt: TGTGCCAGCAGCACGACAGGGGGCGCAATCCCCTACGAGCAGTACTTC
CDR3aa: CASSTTGGAIPYEQYF

j_gene: TRBJ2-3
len: 15
v_gene: TRBV19
d_gene: TRBD2
abundance: few
CDR3nt: TGTGCCAGTAGTTGGCTAGCGGGACTCGCAGATACGCAGTATTTT
CDR3aa: CASSWLAGLADTQYF

j_gene: TRBJ1-1
len: 13
v_gene: TRBV25-1
d_gene: TRBD1
abundance: many
CDR3nt: TGTGCCAGCCGACAGGGGTCAGGCACTGAAGCTTTCTTT
CDR3aa: CASRQGSGTEAFF

j_gene: TRBJ2-7
len: 16
v_gene: TRBV5-6
d_gene: -
abundance: -
CDR3nt: TGTGCCAGCAGCTTGCGCGCGGACGTAAGCTCCTACGAGCAGTACTTC
CDR3aa: CASSLRADVSSYEQYF

j_gene: TRBJ2-4
len: 14
v_gene: TRBV6-7
d_gene: -
abundance: many
CDR3nt: TGTGCCAGCAGTTCCTACAGCCAATTGTACGCTCAGTACTTC
CDR3aa: CASSSYSQLYAQYF

j_gene: TRBJ1-5
len: 14
v_gene: TRBV23-1
d_gene: -
abundance: -
CDR3nt: TGCGCCAGCAGCCCCCCCAAACGAAATCAGCCCCAGCATTTT
CDR3aa: CASSPPKRNQPQHF

j_gene: TRBJ1-2
len: 16
v_gene: TRBV4-2
d_gene: -
abundance: few
CDR3nt: TGTGCCAGCAGCCAAGAGGAAACAGGTCCGGTATGGGGCTACACCTTC
CDR3aa: CASSQEETGPVWGYTF

j_gene: TRBJ1-6
len: 16
v_gene: TRBV7-9
d_gene: -
abundance: -
CDR3nt: TGTGCCAGCAGCTTATCCCCTATTACAGGGTCATCACCCCTCCACTTT
CDR3aa: CASSLSPITGSSPLHF

j_gene: TRBJ2-7
len: 15
v_gene: TRBV7-9
d_gene: TRBD2
abundance: many
CDR3nt: TGTGCCAGCAGCCCCACGGGCGGGGGTAGGTACGAGCAGTACTTC
CDR3aa: CASSPTGGGRYEQYF

j_gene: TRBJ2-5
len: 17
v_gene: TRBV5-1
d_gene: TRBD2
abundance: -
CDR3nt: TGCGCCAGCAGCTTGGGACTAGCGGGAACTATCCAAGAGACCCAGTACTTC
CDR3aa: CASSLGLAGTIQETQYF

j_gene: TRBJ1-1
len: 14
v_gene: TRBV6-5
d_gene: -
abundance: many
CDR3nt: TGTGCCAGCAGCATCATTCCAGGGGACACTGAAGCTTTCTTT
CDR3aa: CASSIIPGDTEAFF

j_gene: TRBJ2-3
len: 15
v_gene: TRBV13
d_gene: -
abundance: -
CDR3nt: TGTGCCAGCAGCTTAGCAGGGTCTGTGGCAGATACGCAGTATTTT
CDR3aa: CASSLAGSVADTQYF

j_gene: TRBJ1-3
len: 17
v_gene: TRBV19
d_gene: TRBD1
abundance: -
CDR3nt: TGTGCCAGTAGTATAGATGGGGGACAGATCTCTGGAAACACCATATATTTT
CDR3aa: CASSIDGGQISGNTIYF

j_gene: TRBJ2-5
len: 15
v_gene: TRBV2
d_gene: -
abundance: -
CDR3nt: TGTGCCAGCAGTGGGCCCGACGCACTAGGAGAGACCCAGTACTTC
CDR3aa: CASSGPDALGETQYF

j_gene: TRBJ2-3
len: 16
v_gene: TRBV27
d_gene: TRBD2
abundance: -
CDR3nt: TGTGCCAGCAGTTTATTGGGCGGGAGTTTTCCAGATACGCAGTATTTT
CDR3aa: CASSLLGGSFPDTQYF

j_gene: TRBJ2-5
len: 13
v_gene: TRBV28
d_gene: -
abundance: few
CDR3nt: TGTGCCAGCAGTACGACCGTGCAAGAGACCCAGTACTTC
CDR3aa: CASSTTVQETQYF

j_gene: TRBJ2-1
len: 15
v_gene: TRBV28
d_gene: -
abundance: many
CDR3nt: TGTGCCAGCAGTCCCCCGGAGCCCACCTACAATGAGCAGTTCTTC
CDR3aa: CASSPPEPTYNEQFF

j_gene: TRBJ1-1
len: 14
v_gene: TRBV5-3
d_gene: -
abundance: -
CDR3nt: TGTGCCAGCAGCTTGTCCCAAGCGAACACTGAAGCTTCCTTT
CDR3aa: CASSLSQANTEASF

j_gene: TRBJ2-3
len: 13
v_gene: TRBV7-9
d_gene: -
abundance: many
CDR3nt: TGTGCCAGCAGCTCGCCAATAGGAGATACGCAGTATTTT
CDR3aa: CASSSPIGDTQYF

j_gene: TRBJ1-4
len: 17
v_gene: TRBV28
d_gene: TRBD1
abundance: -
CDR3nt: TGTGCCAGCAGTTTGTCAGGGGGCAGTAGGGCTAATGAAAAACTGTTTTTT
CDR3aa: CASSLSGGSRANEKLFF

j_gene: TRBJ1-1
len: 10
v_gene: TRBV20-1
d_gene: -
abundance: few
CDR3nt: TGCAGGGGTGGATTCACTGAAGCTTTCTTT
CDR3aa: CRGGFTEAFF

j_gene: TRBJ1-2
len: 11
v_gene: TRBV19
d_gene: -
abundance: few
CDR3nt: TGTGCCATAGACGAGGGGGATGGCTACACCTTC
CDR3aa: CAIDEGDGYTF

j_gene: TRBJ2-1
len: 14
v_gene: TRBV12-3/TRBV12-4
d_gene: -
abundance: many
CDR3nt: TGTGCCAGCAGTCCCTCTGTATCCTACAATGAGCAGTTCTTC
CDR3aa: CASSPSVSYNEQFF

j_gene: TRBJ2-7
len: 14
v_gene: TRBV15
d_gene: TRBD1
abundance: few
CDR3nt: TGTGCCACGAAAGAGTCAGGGGGCCTCTACGAGCAGTACTTC
CDR3aa: CATKESGGLYEQYF

j_gene: TRBJ2-2
len: 16
v_gene: TRBV2
d_gene: TRBD2
abundance: -
CDR3nt: TGTGCCAGCAGTCCGACGGGGGGACTAGCTTCCGGGGAGCTGTTTTTT
CDR3aa: CASSPTGGLASGELFF

j_gene: TRBJ1-1
len: 13
v_gene: TRBV19
d_gene: -
abundance: -
CDR3nt: TGTGCCAGTACTTGGGGTTGTAACACTGAAGCTTTCTTT
CDR3aa: CASTWGCNTEAFF

j_gene: TRBJ2-7
len: 11
v_gene: TRBV7-9
d_gene: -
abundance: many
CDR3nt: TGTGCCAGCAGTTTCTCCTACGAGCAGTACTTC
CDR3aa: CASSFSYEQYF

j_gene: TRBJ2-1
len: 14
v_gene: TRBV7-2
d_gene: TRBD2
abundance: -
CDR3nt: TGTGCCAGCAGCTCCAAACTAGCGTGGCATGAGCAGTTCTTC
CDR3aa: CASSSKLAWHEQFF